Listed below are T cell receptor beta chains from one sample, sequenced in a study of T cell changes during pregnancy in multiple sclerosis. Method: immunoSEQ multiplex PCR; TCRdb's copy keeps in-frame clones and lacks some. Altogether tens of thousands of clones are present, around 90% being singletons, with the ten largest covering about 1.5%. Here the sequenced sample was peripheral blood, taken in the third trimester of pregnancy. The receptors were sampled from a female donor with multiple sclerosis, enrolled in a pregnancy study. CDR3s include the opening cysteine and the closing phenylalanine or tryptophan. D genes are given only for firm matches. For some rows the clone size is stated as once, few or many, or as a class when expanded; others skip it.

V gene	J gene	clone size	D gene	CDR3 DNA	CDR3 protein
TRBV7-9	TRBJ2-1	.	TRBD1	TGTGCCAGCATCTCCAGGGGGATCAATGAGCAGTTCTTC	CASISRGINEQFF
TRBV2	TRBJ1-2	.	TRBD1	TGTGCCAGCAGCGTGGACAGGGGGAACTATGGCTACACCTTC	CASSVDRGNYGYTF
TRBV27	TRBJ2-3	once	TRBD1	TGTGCCAGCAGCCCAAAAGGGACAGGGGGAAATACGCAGTATTTT	CASSPKGTGGNTQYF
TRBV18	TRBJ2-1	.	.	TGTGCCAGCTCACCACCTGGAATATGGGACTTCAATGAGCAGTTCTTC	CASSPPGIWDFNEQFF
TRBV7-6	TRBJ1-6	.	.	TGTGCCAGCAGCTTAGATATCAGGGTTCAGTTCAAGTATGGTATCTATAATTCACCCCTCCACTTT	CASSLDIRVQFKYGIYNSPLHF
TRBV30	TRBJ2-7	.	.	TGTGCCTGGAGTCTATTCTACGAGCAGTACTTC	CAWSLFYEQYF
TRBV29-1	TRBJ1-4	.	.	TGCAGCGCCGGTGGGGCGGCAAACGAAAAACTGTTTTTT	CSAGGAANEKLFF
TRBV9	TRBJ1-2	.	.	TGTGCCAGCAGCGCCCACACCCAGGGGACCTATTATGGCTACACCTTC	CASSAHTQGTYYGYTF
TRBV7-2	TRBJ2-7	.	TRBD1	TGTGCCAGCAGCTTAGGGACAGGGACCTACGAGCAGTACTTC	CASSLGTGTYEQYF
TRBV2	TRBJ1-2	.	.	TGTGCCACCCCATACGCAGCTAACTATGGCTACACCTTC	CATPYAANYGYTF
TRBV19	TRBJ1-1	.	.	TGTGCCAGTAGTAGCGGGTTGACTGAAGCTTTCTTT	CASSSGLTEAFF
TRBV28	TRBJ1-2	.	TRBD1	TGTGCCAGCCAACAGGGGGCGGGTGGCTACACCTTC	CASQQGAGGYTF
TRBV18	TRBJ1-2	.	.	TGTGCCAGCTCACCACTCGATAATAACCCTCTAACCTATGGCTACACCTTC	CASSPLDNNPLTYGYTF
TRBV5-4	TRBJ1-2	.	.	TGTGCCAGCAGCTTGGAGATAACAGCTGCGCGGGCCTATGGCTACACCTTC	CASSLEITAARAYGYTF
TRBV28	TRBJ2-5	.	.	TGTGCCAGCAGTCTATCATCCGCGGCGTCCAGGGCGTACCGAGAGACCCAGTACTTC	CASSLSSAASRAYRETQYF
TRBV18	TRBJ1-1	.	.	TGTGCCAGCTCACCCTTCGCGGAGGGGAGCACTGAAGCTTTCTTT	CASSPFAEGSTEAFF
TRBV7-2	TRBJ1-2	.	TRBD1	TGTGCCAGCAGCCTCAACCGACAGGGGGCGGCCGGCTACACCTTC	CASSLNRQGAAGYTF
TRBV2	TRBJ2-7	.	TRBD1	TGTGCCAGCAGTCTTAGTCCCGGGACAGTTCAGGGCGAGCAGTACTTC	CASSLSPGTVQGEQYF
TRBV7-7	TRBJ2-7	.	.	TGTGCTAGCAGCTTAGATTTGGGCAGGGACAACGAGCAGTACTTC	CASSLDLGRDNEQYF
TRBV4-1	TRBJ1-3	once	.	TGCGCCAGCAGCCAAGAAGGGTACAGGACATCTGGAAACACCATATATTTT	CASSQEGYRTSGNTIYF
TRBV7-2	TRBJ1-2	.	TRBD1	TGTGCCAGCAGCTTAGAGGGACAGGGGGGCGGCTACACCTTC	CASSLEGQGGGYTF
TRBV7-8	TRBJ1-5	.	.	TGTGCCAGCAGCTCCGATCCGGGAAATCAGCCCCAGCATTTT	CASSSDPGNQPQHF
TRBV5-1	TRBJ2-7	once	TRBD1	TGCGCCAGCAGCTCGGGGACAGGGTATGTTCACGAGCAGTACTTC	CASSSGTGYVHEQYF
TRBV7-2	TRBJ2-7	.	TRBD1	TGTGCCAGCAGCTGGGACAGTAGCTCCTACGAGCAGTACTTC	CASSWDSSSYEQYF
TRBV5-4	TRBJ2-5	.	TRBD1	TGTGCCAGCAGCCCGAAGACAGGGATCGGCCAAGAGACCCAGTACTTC	CASSPKTGIGQETQYF
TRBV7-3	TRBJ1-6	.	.	TGTGCCAGCAGCGCCGGACAGATAAATTCACCCCTCCACTTT	CASSAGQINSPLHF
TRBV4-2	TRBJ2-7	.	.	TGTGCCAGCAGCCCCCGTAGAGCCACCTACGAGCAGTACTTC	CASSPRRATYEQYF
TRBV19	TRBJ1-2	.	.	TGTGCCAGTAGTAAAGGGACCCGGCAGGGGCAGATTAGTGGCTACACCTTC	CASSKGTRQGQISGYTF
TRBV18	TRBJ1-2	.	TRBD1	TGTGCCAGCTCACCTCGACGACCGGGACAGGGGTATGGCTACACCTTC	CASSPRRPGQGYGYTF
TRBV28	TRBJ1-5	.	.	TGTGCCAGCAGTTCCATACAGAGCAATCAGCCCCAGCATTTT	CASSSIQSNQPQHF
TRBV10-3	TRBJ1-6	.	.	TGTGCCATCAGTGAGGAGGCAGGGGTTATTTCACCCCTCCACTTT	CAISEEAGVISPLHF
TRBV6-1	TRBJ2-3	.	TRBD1	TGTGCCAGCAGGGCAGGGGGCGGCACAGATACGCAGTATTTT	CASRAGGGTDTQYF
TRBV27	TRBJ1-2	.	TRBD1	TGTGCCAGCACCCGGACAGGGGGTGATTATGGCTACACCTTC	CASTRTGGDYGYTF
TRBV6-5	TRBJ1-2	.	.	TGTGCCAGCAGGAAAGGGGGAGACTCCTATGGCTACACCTTC	CASRKGGDSYGYTF
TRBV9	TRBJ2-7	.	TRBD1	TGTGCCAGCAGCAGGGACAGGGGCTACGAGCAGTACTTC	CASSRDRGYEQYF